The 20 T cell receptor beta chains below come from one sample, sequenced in a study of naive and memory T cell subsets. An equimolar mix of two oligonucleotides served as the beta constant-region primer for TRBC1 and TRBC2. TCRdb reprocessed the UMI-ligation and nested PCR reads via MiXCR and lists one record per CDR3 protein. The sample holds 130,000 to 150,000 distinct CDR3 sequences, about 17% seen once. Sequencing used naive CD4+ T cells from blood. These receptors were taken from a human donor in good health.

The chain combines TRBV4-2 with TRBJ2-7; the match to TRBD2 covers 15 bases. Germline V gene lookup returns CDR1 LGHNA and CDR2 YNFKEQ. The CDR3 is made up of 17 amino acids. Trimming took 5 bases from V and 6 from J; bases not matched to a gene: 11. In DNA, the CDR3 is TGTGCCAGCAGCAGGACTAGCGGGAGGGGATTAGTGAGCGAGCAGTACTTC. Protein: CASSRTSGRGLVSEQYF.

This clonotype was detected only a few times. V usage is TRBV6-1 and J usage is TRBJ2-5; 8 bases fit TRBD1. Germline values: CDR1 MNHNS, CDR2 SASEGT. The CDR3 runs 15 residues. V lost 5 bases and J lost 3; bases outside the gene matches: 8. CDR3 bases: TGTGCCAGCAGTCTCACCTCGACAGGGGAAGAGACCCAGTACTTC. Amino acid sequence: CASSLTSTGEETQYF.

This clonotype was detected a few times. This chain links TRBV3-1 with TRBJ2-1; D not resolved. Trimming left V 3 bases short and J 8 bases short, with 14 bases between. Germline CDR1 and CDR2: LGHDT and YNNKEL (reference sequence). The CDR3 has 14 residues. The CDR3 DNA reads as TGTGCCAGCAGCCAGGTCGATCGGCGCTATGAGCAGTTCTTC. Encoded protein: CASSQVDRRYEQFF.

This clonotype was seen more than once but under ten times. This chain links TRBV28 with TRBJ2-5; TRBD2 matches 7 bases. This CDR3 region has 13 residues. The V segment lost 9 bases and the J segment 5 bases; nucleotides outside the gene matches: 9. The germline CDR1 and CDR2 sequences are MDHEN and SYDVKM. CDR3 amino acids: CASGEGGSETQYF. The CDR3, as DNA: TGTGCCAGTGGGGAGGGAGGGTCCGAGACCCAGTACTTC.

This clonotype was detected a few times. The chain couples TRBV4-1 to TRBJ1-3; D is unresolved. V dropped 1 base and J dropped 2 bases, with 9 bases sitting between them. CDR1 is MGHRA, CDR2 YSYEKL, per germline. This CDR3 has 15 amino acids. This chain's CDR3 is CASSQVGVAGNTIYF. DNA for the CDR3: TGCGCCAGCAGCCAAGTCGGGGTCGCTGGAAACACCATATATTTT.

Only one count was recorded for this clonotype. The CDR3 loop is CASSIQGAGNQPQHF. CDR3 nucleotide sequence: TGTGCCAGCAGTATTCAGGGGGCTGGCAATCAGCCCCAGCATTTT. The rearrangement links TRBV12-3 or TRBV12-4 to TRBJ1-5; 8 bases line up with TRBD1. Trimming cost V 5 bases and J 2 bases; bases outside gene matches: 5. This CDR3 spans 15 amino acids.

The chain employs TRBV19 and TRBJ2-3; D is unclear. The V and J ends lost 5 bases and 4 bases respectively, with 13 bases between them. The germline gives CDR1 LNHDA, CDR2 SQIVND (reference sequence). The CDR3 is made up of 14 amino acids. The CDR3: CASSSSSCADTQYF. CDR3 DNA: TGTGCCAGTAGTTCCAGCAGTTGCGCAGATACGCAGTATTTT.

The J gene is TRBJ2-7, the V gene TRBV10-3; 7 nucleotides agree with TRBD1. Germline loops: CDR1 ENHRY, CDR2 SYGVKD. V dropped 4 bases and J dropped 2; count of bases not matched to a gene: 14. This CDR3 comprises 17 residues. The CDR3 bases are TGTGCCATCAGTGCCACCGAAGCGACAGGGAGCCCCTACGAGCAGTACTTC. Its translation is CAISATEATGSPYEQYF.

V and J are TRBV5-4 and TRBJ1-2; tentative D call: TRBD1 (6 bases). The CDR3 loop spans 13 amino acids. With 3 bases removed from V and 4 bases from J, the gap between germline ends came to 10 bases. The germline V gene encodes CDR1 SGHNT and CDR2 YYREEE (reference sequence). This CDR3 is CASSSGQLYGYTF. CDR3 bases: TGTGCCAGCAGCTCTGGACAGCTCTATGGCTACACCTTC.

The V and J genes are TRBV14 and TRBJ2-1; 11 bases are a match to TRBD2. In germline, CDR1 is SGHDN, CDR2 FVKESK. There are 17 residues in the CDR3. V lost 4 bases and J lost 0; bases outside the gene matches: 5. CDR3 coding DNA: TGTGCCAGCAGCCTTCGACTAGCGGGGTTCTCCTACAATGAGCAGTTCTTC. Its protein is CASSLRLAGFSYNEQFF.

The sample holds a few counts of this clonotype. V is TRBV20-1 and J is TRBJ1-3; D might be TRBD1 (6 bases). V lost 1 base, J lost 4 bases, and 8 bases lay in between. Germline V gene lookup returns CDR1 DFQATT and CDR2 SNEGSKA (reference sequence). This CDR3 is 13 amino acids long. CDR3 sequence: CSARATGGNTIYF. DNA for the CDR3: TGCAGTGCTAGAGCGACAGGAGGAAACACCATATATTTT.

This clonotype was picked up many times. The V and J genes are TRBV7-9 and TRBJ2-7; D is perhaps TRBD1 (5 bases). CDR1 and CDR2 from the germline V gene are SEHNR and FQNEAQ (reference sequence). The CDR3 runs to 14 residues. Trimming pared 5 bases from V and 3 bases from J, leaving 14 bases between. CDR3 sequence: CASSQWGSIYEQYF. The CDR3 region has the DNA TGTGCCAGCAGCCAATGGGGCAGTATCTACGAGCAGTACTTC.

CDR3 DNA: TGCAGCGTTCGAGGAGGTAGCGGGGCCGCCTACGAGCAGTACTTC. Translating it yields CSVRGGSGAAYEQYF. The chain joins TRBV29-1 to TRBJ2-7, with TRBD2 identical over 8 bases. CDR3 size: 15 residues. The V gene's germline CDR1 is SQVTM and CDR2 ANQGSEA. The V gene end was trimmed by 5 bases and the J gene end by 2 bases; junction bases not matched to a gene: 11.

The chain combines TRBV27 with TRBJ2-1; 9 bases are a match to TRBD2. Looked up from germline, CDR1 is MNHEY and CDR2 is SMNVEV (reference sequence). The CDR3 has 17 residues. Unmatched junction bases numbered 15, after V lost 5 bases and J lost 7 bases. Here the CDR3 reads CASSPTPGLALRNEQFF. The CDR3 DNA sequence: TGTGCCAGCAGTCCAACCCCGGGACTAGCATTGAGAAATGAGCAGTTCTTC.

This clonotype has only a few counts. This rearrangement joins TRBV5-6 to TRBJ2-5, with D perhaps matching TRBD2 (5 bases). The germline CDR1 and CDR2 sequences are SGHDT and YYEEEE. The CDR3 spans 14 residues. Between the trimmed V and J ends, which lost 4 bases and 9 bases, there was a span of 19 bases. Here the CDR3 reads CASSRETRKSSQYF. In nucleotides, the CDR3 is TGTGCCAGCAGCAGGGAGACACGGAAGTCGTCCCAGTACTTC.

This clonotype was picked up one time. The chain combines TRBV20-1 with TRBJ2-7; D is uncertain. This CDR3 is built from 12 residues. The V end lost 3 bases, the J end lost 2 bases, and 8 bases lay between the germline ends. Germline CDR1 is DFQATT and CDR2 is SNEGSKA (reference sequence). Here the CDR3 DNA reads TGCAGTGCTAGGGCTGAGCCCTACGAGCAGTACTTC. Its protein product is CSARAEPYEQYF.

This chain links TRBV7-9 with TRBJ2-7; 10 bases are a match to TRBD1. Germline V gene sequence: CDR1 SEHNR, CDR2 FQNEAQ (reference sequence). J lost 2 bases, V lost 2 bases, and 18 bases had no gene match. The CDR3 runs 20 residues. CDR3 DNA sequence: TGTGCCAGCAGCTTACGTGGGTACCCGGGACAGGGGCCTCGGCCCTACGAGCAGTACTTC. Protein product: CASSLRGYPGQGPRPYEQYF.

CDR3 sequence reads: CASSEGATYEQYF. In DNA, the CDR3 is TGTGCCAGCTCAGAAGGCGCCACCTACGAGCAGTACTTC. The chain is built from TRBV18 and TRBJ2-7, with unresolved D. This CDR3 is built from 13 residues. The germline CDR1 and CDR2 sequences are KGHSH and LQKENI. Trimming took off 5 bases at V and 2 bases at J, with 10 bases between the two ends.

This chain joins TRBV7-2 and TRBJ2-3; D possibly corresponds to TRBD1 (5 bases). The CDR3 runs to 13 residues. Trimming cost V 5 bases and J 3 bases, with 9 bases left between them. Germline CDR1 and CDR2: SGHTA and FQGNSA. For the CDR3, the DNA is TGTGCCAGCAGCAAGGGGTGGACAGATACGCAGTATTTT. Translating it yields CASSKGWTDTQYF.

This clonotype has a handful of counts. This chain connects TRBV29-1 to TRBJ1-1; no clear D gene. The CDR3 is made up of 13 amino acids. The germline gives CDR1 SQVTM, CDR2 ANQGSEA. The V gene lost 7 bases and the J gene lost 4 bases, with 16 bases spanning the gap. The CDR3 protein is CSAQTPPGTEAFF. CDR3 in DNA: TGCAGCGCCCAGACACCCCCGGGCACTGAAGCTTTCTTT.